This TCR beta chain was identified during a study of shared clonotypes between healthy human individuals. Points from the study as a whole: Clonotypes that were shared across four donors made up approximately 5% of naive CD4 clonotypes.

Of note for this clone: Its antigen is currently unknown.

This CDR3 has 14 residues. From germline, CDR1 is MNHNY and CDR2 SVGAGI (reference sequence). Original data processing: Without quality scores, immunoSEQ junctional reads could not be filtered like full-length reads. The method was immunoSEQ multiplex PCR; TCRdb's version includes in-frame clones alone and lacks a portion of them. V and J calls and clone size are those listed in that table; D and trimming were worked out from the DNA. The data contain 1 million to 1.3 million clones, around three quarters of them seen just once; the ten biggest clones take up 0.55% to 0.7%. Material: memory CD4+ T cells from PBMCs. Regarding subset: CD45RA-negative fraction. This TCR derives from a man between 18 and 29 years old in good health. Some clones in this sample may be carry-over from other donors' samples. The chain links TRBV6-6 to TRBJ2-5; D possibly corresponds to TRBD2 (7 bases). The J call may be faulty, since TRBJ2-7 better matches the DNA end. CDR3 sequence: CARGGVGFRYEQYF. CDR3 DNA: TGTGCCAGAGGGGGGGTAGGGTTCCGCTACGAGCAGTACTTC.